The clone carrying this T cell receptor beta chain has ten or more counts. Its target is unknown. This sample is part of a study of T-cell reconstitution after alpha-beta-depleted transplantation in children. Study results and caveats: At day 60, the high TCRbeta diversity found in some patients originated from recipient T cells and thymic progenitors that had survived. Newly produced T cells mostly provided counts and TCRbeta diversity after one year, as hyperexpanded clones declined.

The germline V gene has CDR1 SGHDT and CDR2 YYEEEE. The CDR3 has 16 amino acids. Trimming cost V 1 base and J 2 bases; bases outside gene matches: 4. The TCRbeta library incorporated unique molecular identifiers. TCRdb re-analysed the PCR reads in MiXCR, keeping a single row per CDR3 protein. In the table there are 200,000 to 250,000 distinct CDR3 sequences, under 13% of which are singletons. The source material was PBMCs, sampled before TCRalphabeta/CD19-depleted stem cell transplant. This TCR came from a child less than two years old with acute myeloid leukemia, due to receive a stem cell transplant. V and J are TRBV5-6 and TRBJ2-7, with 12 bases that match TRBD1. CDR3 bases: TGTGCCAGCAGCTTGTTGTGGGACAGGGGGCCCTACGAGCAGTACTTC. It yields the protein CASSLLWDRGPYEQYF.